These 21 T cell receptor beta chains share one sample of origin, sequenced in a study of CD8+ T cells in alopecia areata. Following extraction, RNA underwent reverse transcription to cDNA, which served as the sequencing template. Some clones are missing from TCRdb's copy, which holds only in-frame ones; the method was immunoSEQ multiplex PCR. This repertoire shows about 200,000 clones, roughly three fifths found once; its top ten account for approximately 4.9%. What was sequenced was CD8+ T cells sorted from blood. The receptor set was obtained from a human donor in good health.

V and J are TRBV2 and TRBJ1-4; 7 bases are shared with TRBD1. Germline V gene data show CDR1 as SNHLY and CDR2 as FYNNEI. V shed 1 base and J 0 bases; nucleotides not matched to a gene: 2. The CDR3 has 16 amino acids. CDR3 nucleotide sequence: TGTGCCAGCAGTGAAGGACAGGGTGCAACTAATGAAAAACTGTTTTTT. This encodes CASSEGQGATNEKLFF.

V and J are TRBV2 and TRBJ2-1; D may be TRBD1 or TRBD2 (5 bases each). Trimming took 4 bases from V and 1 from J, leaving 14 bases between them. The V gene's germline CDR1 is SNHLY and CDR2 FYNNEI. This CDR3 region has 16 residues. For the CDR3, the DNA is TGTGCCAGCAGTGGGGGACCAGTACCTTCCTACAATGAGCAGTTCTTC. Amino acid sequence: CASSGGPVPSYNEQFF.

V and J are TRBV4-1 and TRBJ1-6; D may be TRBD1 (5 bases). The germline CDR1 and CDR2 sequences are MGHRA and YSYEKL. The germline V and J ends were trimmed by 8 bases and 7 bases, with 18 bases remaining between them. CDR3 length: 15 amino acids. The CDR3 coding sequence is TGCGCCAGCTCAGAGGAGCCAGGGAGGAATTCACCCCTCCACTTT. Translating it yields CASSEEPGRNSPLHF.

The DNA for the CDR3 is TGTGCCAGCAGTCTTAATTCACCCCTCCACTTT. Amino acid sequence: CASSLNSPLHF. The rearrangement joins TRBV7-9 to TRBJ1-6; no definite D call. In germline, CDR1 is SEHNR, CDR2 FQNEAQ (reference sequence). The CDR3 length is 11 residues. Trimming took 6 bases from V and 6 from J, leaving 3 bases between them.

The J gene is TRBJ2-1, the V gene TRBV29-1; 7 nucleotides align to TRBD1. The CDR3 covers 15 residues. Trimming removed 3 bases from V and 0 bases from J; junction bases left unmatched: 5. Germline values: CDR1 SQVTM, CDR2 ANQGSEA. The CDR3, as DNA: TGCAGCGTTGAGACAGGGTCCAGCTCCTACAATGAGCAGTTCTTC. Its translation is CSVETGSSSYNEQFF.

This clone was observed a handful of times. Other DNA sequences of this sample code for an identical CDR3. J is TRBJ1-1 and V is TRBV7-9; D is unclear. Trimming pared 0 bases from V and 0 bases from J, leaving 5 bases between. The CDR3 is 14 amino acids. CDR1 and CDR2 from the germline V gene are SEHNR and FQNEAQ (reference sequence). For the CDR3, the DNA is TGTGCCAGCAGCTTAGCAGGGTTGAACACTGAAGCTTTCTTT. The encoded protein is CASSLAGLNTEAFF.

The chain links TRBV6-6 to TRBJ2-7, with D perhaps TRBD2 (6 bases). The CDR3 length is 15 residues. V lost 4 bases and J lost 3, with 16 bases in between. CDR1 and CDR2 (germline): MNHNY, SVGAGI (reference sequence). The CDR3 coding sequence is TGTGCCAGCAGTTTCCTGGGGCTAGCGAACTACGAGCAGTACTTC. It specifies CASSFLGLANYEQYF.

V is TRBV7-8 and J is TRBJ1-2; D possibly corresponds to TRBD1 (6 bases). CDR1 is SGHVS and CDR2 is FQNEAQ in the germline V gene. V shed 3 bases and J shed 3 bases, with 14 bases lying between them. This CDR3 is 15 amino acids long. In nucleotides, the CDR3 is TGTGCCAGCAGCTTGTCAGGGGTCCGCGACTATGGCTACACCTTC. As protein: CASSLSGVRDYGYTF.

The V gene is TRBV7-9, the J gene TRBJ1-1, with 7 bases lining up with TRBD1. V dropped 4 bases and J dropped 3; count of bases not matched to a gene: 8. This CDR3 is built from 15 residues. CDR1 SEHNR and CDR2 FQNEAQ come from the germline V gene (reference sequence). DNA for the CDR3: TGTGCCAGCAGCTCACCCGACAGGGCCCACACTGAAGCTTTCTTT. This gives the protein CASSSPDRAHTEAFF.

The chain joins TRBV7-6 to TRBJ2-7; 7 bases match TRBD1. V shed 3 bases, J shed 4 bases, and the junction held 6 bases outside the gene matches. The CDR3 has 14 residues. Germline loops: CDR1 SGHVS, CDR2 FNYEAQ. The CDR3 nucleotides are TGTGCCAGCAGCTTTAGTGACAGGGTGTACGAGCAGTACTTC. It translates to CASSFSDRVYEQYF.

This clone came up a few times. The chain has TRBV7-9 and TRBJ1-4; no reliable D call. With 5 bases removed from V and 7 bases from J, the gap between germline ends came to 11 bases. The germline V gene encodes CDR1 SEHNR and CDR2 FQNEAQ (reference sequence). The CDR3 runs 13 residues. In DNA form, the CDR3 reads TGTGCCAGCAGCAGGGCGCCGCCTGAAAAACTGTTTTTT. This sequence encodes CASSRAPPEKLFF.

The chain uses TRBV13 and TRBJ1-2; 7 positions match TRBD1. Trimming cost V 4 bases and J 3 bases; bases outside gene matches: 11. Germline CDR1 is PRHDT and CDR2 is FYEKMQ (reference sequence). The CDR3 is made up of 16 amino acids. The CDR3 DNA reads TGTGCCAGCAGCTCGCAGCGGGACAGAAGAGACTATGGCTACACCTTC. Encoded protein: CASSSQRDRRDYGYTF.

The chain is built from TRBV29-1 and TRBJ1-4, with a weak D call TRBD1 (6 bases). This CDR3 region has 14 residues. Germline lookup yields CDR1 SQVTM and CDR2 ANQGSEA. The germline V and J ends were trimmed by 4 bases and 4 bases, with 13 bases remaining between them. The CDR3 protein is CSVVDSTFNEKLFF. CDR3 bases: TGCAGCGTTGTGGACAGCACCTTTAATGAAAAACTGTTTTTT.

This chain connects TRBV7-9 to TRBJ2-3; D is uncertain. CDR1 and CDR2 (germline): SEHNR, FQNEAQ (reference sequence). This CDR3 comprises 11 residues. V was cut by 4 bases and J by 2 bases, with 1 base left in between. The CDR3 region is CASSYTDTQYF. The DNA for the CDR3 is TGTGCCAGCAGCTACACAGATACGCAGTATTTT.

The chain couples TRBV12-5 to TRBJ2-7, with a tentative D call TRBD1 (6 bases). V was shortened by 0 bases and J by 2 bases, with 14 bases between the two germline ends. Germline lookup yields CDR1 LGHNT and CDR2 FRNRAP. The CDR3 extends over 16 amino acids. The CDR3 DNA reads TGTGCTAGTGGTTTGGTCCTCCGGGACACTACCTACGAGCAGTACTTC. Amino acid sequence: CASGLVLRDTTYEQYF.

This sequence joins TRBV9 and TRBJ2-3; D might be TRBD1 (6 bases). The CDR3 runs 15 residues. Germline V gene sequence: CDR1 SGDLS, CDR2 YYNGEE. Trimming removed 2 bases at V and 4 bases at J, with 14 bases between. Here the CDR3 reads CASSVAGATADTQYF. The CDR3 DNA is TGTGCCAGCAGCGTGGCAGGGGCAACGGCAGATACGCAGTATTTT.

This chain connects TRBV7-2 to TRBJ1-2; D call uncertain. CDR1 and CDR2 (germline): SGHTA, FQGNSA. This CDR3 spans 14 amino acids. Trimming left V 5 bases short and J 5 bases short, with 15 bases between. The CDR3 spells CASSLDLMGYGYTF. The CDR3, as DNA: TGTGCCAGCAGCCTCGACTTAATGGGTTATGGCTACACCTTC.

This clone was observed a few times. The V call is TRBV29-1, the J call TRBJ2-5, with D unclear. Germline lookup yields CDR1 SQVTM and CDR2 ANQGSEA. The CDR3 length is 13 residues. Trimming stripped 7 bases from V and 2 bases from J, with 14 bases between. The CDR3 protein is CSAVSVWQETQYF. CDR3 nucleotides: TGCAGCGCCGTGAGTGTATGGCAAGAGACCCAGTACTTC. The full variable domain, with the rest looked up from reference TRBV29-1 and TRBJ2-5, is SAVISQKPSRDICQRGTSLTIQCQVDSQVTMMFWYRQQPGQSLTLIATANQGSEATYESGFVIDKFPISRPNLTFSTLTVSNMSPEDSSIYLCSAVSVWQETQYFGPGTRLLVL.

The chain joins TRBV23-1 to TRBJ2-7; maybe TRBD1 (6 bases). Being an ORF, TRBV23-1 has a function that is uncertain. V shed 1 base and J shed 5 bases, with 15 bases lying between them. This CDR3 has 15 amino acids. CDR3 protein: CASSQWGRDRNEQYF. CDR3 nucleotides: TGCGCCAGCAGTCAATGGGGACGCGACAGGAACGAGCAGTACTTC.

This chain links TRBV7-9 with TRBJ2-7; 10 nucleotides line up with TRBD1. J lost 3 bases, V lost 5 bases, and 4 bases had no gene match. The germline CDR1 and CDR2 sequences are SEHNR and FQNEAQ (reference sequence). The CDR3 length is 14 residues. CDR3 region: CASSRQGAGYEQYF. Here the CDR3 DNA reads TGTGCCAGCAGCCGACAGGGGGCTGGCTACGAGCAGTACTTC.

This clone was counted a few times. The chain is built from TRBV5-1 and TRBJ2-7, with 8 bases that match TRBD1. This CDR3 comprises 14 residues. Germline V lookup: CDR1 SGHRS, CDR2 YFSETQ. The V and J ends lost 2 bases and 5 bases, in that order; junction bases with no gene match: 6. The CDR3 loop reads CASSLRTGLDEQYF. DNA for the CDR3: TGCGCCAGCAGCTTAAGGACAGGGTTGGACGAGCAGTACTTC.